This T cell receptor beta chain was obtained from a study of regulatory T cells in long-lasting Graves disease. Trimming removed 3 bases at V and 2 bases at J, with 13 bases between. Germline CDR1 is SGHVS and CDR2 is FQNEAQ. CDR3 length equals 15 residues. Investigators prepared the TCR beta libraries by applying iRepertoire HTBI primers and Arm-PCR of CDR3 regions. In TCRdb, the multiplex PCR reads were re-called with MiXCR into one record per CDR3 protein. The sample contains about 450,000 distinct CDR3 sequences, 23% of which appear only once. This clonotype appeared many times. Time point noted: persistent/refractory GD, antithyroid drugs over 5 years with positive TRAb. Extracted PBMC RNA gave rise to the TCR library. Clinicians diagnosed Graves' disease using American Thyroid Association guidelines.

The gene calls are TRBV7-8 and TRBJ1-1; D is uncertain. The source was peripheral blood mononuclear cells (PBMCs), collected when the disease was refractory, from a patient treated with antithyroid drugs. This TCR derives from a female donor with Graves disease. In DNA, the CDR3 is TGTGCCAGCAGCTTCAGCAGGACGAGAAACACTGAAGCTTTCTTT. It translates to CASSFSRTRNTEAFF.